In its sample, the clone carrying this T cell receptor (beta chain) was seen once. The authors' processing: Amplification of reference gene primers provided the estimated nucleated cell counts. This table comes from immunoSEQ multiplex PCR, and its TCRdb copy is limited to in-frame clones, with some not included. That table furnishes V, J and clone size, whereas the DNA furnished D and trimming. This sample carries 70,000 to 90,000 clones, around four fifths of them seen once, and the ten largest clones take over 9.5%. Germline loops: CDR1 SGHRS, CDR2 YFSETQ. Trimming removed 4 bases from V and 2 bases from J; junction bases left unmatched: 7. This CDR3 spans 16 amino acids. This sample is part of a study of blood T cell repertoires in COVID-19. Overall study: Acute and convalescent COVID-19 specimens originated in the United States, Italy and Spain. PBMCs, B-cell-depleted T cells, or T cells were the source of the cDNA or gDNA that made up the material.

The sample comprised peripheral blood. The chain couples TRBV5-1 to TRBJ1-4; 8 bases line up with TRBD1. The sequence was obtained from a human donor in a cohort sampled during active COVID-19. This CDR3 is CASSRQPGGTNEKLFF. The CDR3 bases are TGCGCCAGCAGCAGACAACCAGGGGGCACTAATGAAAAACTGTTTTTT.